The 27 T cell receptor beta chains presented below share a single source sample, sequenced in a study of Ad26.COV2.S vaccination and SARS-CoV-2 variants. Regarding treatment: roughly 19 received Ad26.COV2.S at low or high dose, single or two shots; several received placebo; per-sample allocation not given. Sampling took place 63 days after the first vaccine or placebo injection. Data came from immunoSEQ multiplex PCR; TCRdb stores just in-frame clones and leaves some out. The sample lists some 410,000 clones, approximately 90% seen once, with approximately 1.6% in the top ten. The sample consisted of peripheral blood, taken in a trial of Ad26.COV2.S vaccine versus placebo. These receptor sequences come from a person between 18 and 65 years old who received the Ad26.COV2.S COVID-19 vaccine or a placebo.

The genes are TRBV6-6 and TRBJ2-3, with 12 bases that match TRBD1. The CDR3 is 17 residues long. Germline V lookup: CDR1 MNHNY, CDR2 SVGAGI (reference sequence). The V gene end was trimmed by 5 bases and the J gene end by 7 bases; junction bases not matched to a gene: 13. The CDR3 DNA reads TGTGCCAGCAGTCAAACCCCGGGACAGGGGGCGCCGAATACGCAGTATTTT. This translates into CASSQTPGQGAPNTQYF.

This clone was seen a single time. The chain uses TRBV19 and TRBJ1-5; unclear D gene. Between the trimmed V and J ends, which lost 8 bases and 0 bases, there was a span of 17 bases. Looked up from germline, CDR1 is LNHDA and CDR2 is SQIVND (reference sequence). This CDR3 is built from 16 residues. The CDR3 sequence is CASLLGSPYSNQPQHF. In DNA, the CDR3 is TGTGCCAGTCTGCTAGGTTCACCGTATAGCAATCAGCCCCAGCATTTT.

This chain uses TRBV7-9 with TRBJ2-7; 7 nucleotides line up with TRBD1. The junction had 7 bases not matched to a gene; V was cut back by 5 bases and J by 3 bases. The CDR3 consists of 14 residues. Looked up from germline, CDR1 is SEHNR and CDR2 is FQNEAQ (reference sequence). CDR3: CASSPSDRHYEQYF. CDR3 sequence (DNA): TGTGCCAGCAGCCCTTCGGACAGGCACTACGAGCAGTACTTC.

The rearrangement uses TRBV7-2 and TRBJ2-6, with no clear D. CDR1 is SGHTA, CDR2 FQGNSA, per germline. The germline V and J ends were trimmed by 5 bases and 0 bases, with 8 bases remaining between them. This CDR3 has 15 residues. The CDR3 reads CASSPINSGANVLTF. CDR3 in DNA: TGTGCCAGCAGCCCTATCAACTCTGGGGCCAACGTCCTGACTTTC.

The genes are TRBV19 and TRBJ2-2, with unresolved D. Germline lookup yields CDR1 LNHDA and CDR2 SQIVND (reference sequence). V shed 5 bases and J shed 5 bases, with 9 bases lying between them. The CDR3 extends over 13 amino acids. The CDR3 region has the DNA TGTGCCAGTAGTCGAGGTTGGACCGGGGAGCTGTTTTTT. It translates to CASSRGWTGELFF.

This rearrangement joins TRBV28 to TRBJ1-2; 11 bases line up with TRBD1. CDR3 length equals 17 residues. With 7 bases clipped from V and 5 bases from J, the junction kept 15 bases outside the gene matches. Germline V gene sequence: CDR1 MDHEN, CDR2 SYDVKM. This CDR3 is CASKIPPGQGARYGYTF. In DNA form, the CDR3 reads TGTGCCAGCAAAATTCCCCCTGGACAGGGGGCTCGGTATGGCTACACCTTC.

The V gene is TRBV5-1, the J gene TRBJ2-7, with 8 bases aligning to TRBD1. In germline, CDR1 is SGHRS, CDR2 YFSETQ. The CDR3 covers 15 residues. V trimming: 2 bases; J trimming: 7 bases; junction bases outside the gene matches: 11. The CDR3 spells CASSFATGVPLEQYF. In DNA form, the CDR3 reads TGCGCCAGCAGCTTTGCGACAGGGGTCCCTTTAGAGCAGTACTTC. Supplemented by reference TRBV5-1 and TRBJ2-7, the full variable domain reads KAGVTQTPRYLIKTRGQQVTLSCSPISGHRSVSWYQQTPGQGLQFLFEYFSETQRNKGNFPGRFSGRQFSNSRSEMNVSTLELGDSALYLCASSFATGVPLEQYFGPGTRLTVT.

The CDR3 DNA reads TGCGCCAGCAGCTTGCAGGGACTAATCACAGATACGCAGTATTTT. It codes for CASSLQGLITDTQYF. This chain connects TRBV5-1 to TRBJ2-3; 7 positions match TRBD2. With 1 base clipped from V and 2 bases from J, the junction kept 4 bases outside the gene matches. CDR1 is SGHRS, CDR2 YFSETQ, per germline. The CDR3 runs to 15 residues.

The chain combines TRBV5-4 with TRBJ2-1, with 8 bases that match TRBD2. This CDR3 contains 15 residues. With 10 bases clipped from V and 6 bases from J, the junction kept 15 bases outside the gene matches. CDR1 SGHNT and CDR2 YYREEE come from the germline V gene (reference sequence). The CDR3: CAFQRSGGAPNEQFF. The CDR3 bases are TGTGCCTTCCAAAGGTCCGGGGGGGCCCCCAATGAGCAGTTCTTC.

The rearrangement links TRBV7-9 to TRBJ2-7; D is tentatively TRBD1 or TRBD2 (5 bases each). The CDR3 has 13 amino acids. Trimming stripped 1 base from V and 6 bases from J, with 10 bases between. Germline V gives CDR1 SEHNR, CDR2 FQNEAQ (reference sequence). CDR3: CASSLGTGTEQYF. The CDR3 DNA follows: TGTGCCAGCAGCTTAGGAACGGGGACCGAGCAGTACTTC.

V usage is TRBV5-6 and J usage is TRBJ1-1; TRBD1 might be the D (6 bases). Germline loops: CDR1 SGHDT, CDR2 YYEEEE. Trimming took 4 bases from V and 1 from J, leaving 17 bases between them. CDR3 length equals 16 residues. This CDR3 reads CASSPGHREGNTEAFF. The CDR3 region has the DNA TGTGCCAGCAGCCCGGGACACCGGGAAGGGAACACTGAAGCTTTCTTT.

The chain is built from TRBV4-1 and TRBJ2-7; 10 positions match TRBD1. After removal of 2 bases from V and 7 bases from J, the junction contained 5 bases not matched to a gene. From germline, CDR1 is MGHRA and CDR2 YSYEKL. The length of the CDR3 is 14 residues. The CDR3 DNA reads as TGCGCCAGCAGCCAATGGACAGGGGGTCAAGAGCAGTACTTC. This gives the protein CASSQWTGGQEQYF.

The V call is TRBV7-8, the J call TRBJ2-5, with 9 bases fitting TRBD2. Germline lookup yields CDR1 SGHVS and CDR2 FQNEAQ. The CDR3 spans 16 residues. J was trimmed by 7 bases and V by 0 bases; bases with no gene match: 9. CDR3 amino acids: CASSLAQRGDPGTQYF. The CDR3 DNA is TGTGCCAGCAGCTTAGCCCAGCGGGGGGACCCGGGGACCCAGTACTTC.

This chain connects TRBV29-1 to TRBJ2-5; D is unclear. Germline values: CDR1 SQVTM, CDR2 ANQGSEA. The CDR3 totals 11 residues. Trimming pared 1 base from V and 5 bases from J, leaving 5 bases between. The CDR3: CSVEVKETQYF. The CDR3, as DNA: TGCAGCGTTGAAGTAAAGGAGACCCAGTACTTC.

The chain couples TRBV7-9 to TRBJ2-7; tentative D call: TRBD2 (5 bases). CDR1 is SEHNR, CDR2 FQNEAQ, per germline (reference sequence). The V gene lost 7 bases and the J gene lost 5 bases, with 12 bases spanning the gap. There are 12 residues in the CDR3. The CDR3 coding sequence is TGTGCCAGCATCAAAACGCGGGACGAGCAGTACTTC. Amino acid sequence: CASIKTRDEQYF.

This clone was found a few times. V usage is TRBV4-3 and J usage is TRBJ2-7, with 10 bases lining up with TRBD2. CDR1 is LGHNA and CDR2 is YSLEER in the germline V gene. The junction had 3 bases not matched to a gene; V was cut back by 5 bases and J by 2 bases. The CDR3 is made up of 14 amino acids. Here the CDR3 reads CASSTLAGPYEQYF. CDR3 sequence (DNA): TGCGCCAGCAGCACACTAGCGGGACCCTACGAGCAGTACTTC.

The rearrangement joins TRBV6-2 or TRBV6-3 to TRBJ1-1, with 10 positions matching TRBD1. Trimming removed 5 bases from V and 5 bases from J; junction bases left unmatched: 8. The CDR3 totals 15 residues. From germline, CDR1 is MNHEY and CDR2 SVGEGT. DNA for the CDR3: TGTGCCAGCAGTGCGCCGGGACAGGGGAATACTGAAGCTTTCTTT. Translation gives CASSAPGQGNTEAFF.

In its sample, this clone was seen once. The chain has TRBV18 and TRBJ1-4, with 8 bases lining up with TRBD1. CDR3 length: 14 residues. The germline V gene encodes CDR1 KGHSH and CDR2 LQKENI. V was pared by 3 bases and J by 8 bases, with 5 bases of the junction left unmatched. CDR3 region: CASSPGQVWEKLFF. CDR3 nucleotides: TGTGCCAGCTCACCGGGACAGGTCTGGGAAAAACTGTTTTTT.

The chain uses TRBV27 and TRBJ2-7; D is perhaps TRBD2 (7 bases). In germline, CDR1 is MNHEY, CDR2 SMNVEV (reference sequence). The CDR3 length is 15 residues. Trimming took 5 bases from V and 2 from J, leaving 16 bases between them. The CDR3 loop is CASSVGGPTTYEQYF. CDR3 nucleotides: TGTGCCAGCAGTGTCGGGGGGCCCACAACCTACGAGCAGTACTTC.

V is TRBV7-8 and J is TRBJ2-1; TRBD1 matches 8 bases. In germline, CDR1 is SGHVS, CDR2 FQNEAQ. J was trimmed by 0 bases and V by 5 bases; bases with no gene match: 12. This CDR3 contains 18 residues. The CDR3 DNA follows: TGTGCCAGCAGCCCAGGACAGGGTTCCACGAGCTCCTACAATGAGCAGTTCTTC. Its protein is CASSPGQGSTSSYNEQFF.

The chain uses TRBV5-1 and TRBJ1-2; unclear D gene. V was pared by 2 bases and J by 6 bases, with 8 bases between. The germline V gene encodes CDR1 SGHRS and CDR2 YFSETQ. This CDR3 has 12 residues. Here the CDR3 DNA reads TGCGCCAGCAGCTTATTTGGGGATGGCTACACCTTC. This sequence encodes CASSLFGDGYTF.

The rearrangement uses TRBV28 and TRBJ2-5; D gene ambiguous. Germline CDR1 MDHEN, CDR2 SYDVKM. This CDR3 comprises 15 residues. The V and J ends lost 2 bases and 4 bases respectively, with 14 bases between them. CDR3 region: CASSLKRGMRETQYF. In DNA form, the CDR3 reads TGTGCCAGCAGTTTAAAAAGAGGAATGAGAGAGACCCAGTACTTC.

The V and J genes are TRBV5-8 and TRBJ1-1, with D hard to call. Trimming cost V 10 bases and J 0 bases, with 10 bases left between them. This CDR3 has 12 residues. The germline V gene encodes CDR1 SGHTS and CDR2 YDEGEE. The CDR3 nucleotides read TGTGCCCGGGCTATTTTGAACACTGAAGCTTTCTTT. Translated, it gives CARAILNTEAFF.

The chain recombines TRBV11-3 with TRBJ1-1, with D perhaps TRBD1 (5 bases). V lost 3 bases and J lost 1, with 6 bases in between. This CDR3 has 13 amino acids. Looked up from germline, CDR1 is SGHNT and CDR2 is YENEEA. CDR3 nucleotides: TGTGCCAGCAGCTTGGACACGAACACTGAAGCTTTCTTT. Amino acid sequence: CASSLDTNTEAFF.

V usage is TRBV7-8 and J usage is TRBJ2-7; TRBD1 agrees at 7 bases. The CDR3 length is 15 residues. V shed 7 bases, J shed 4 bases, and the junction held 13 bases outside the gene matches. Germline CDR1 and CDR2: SGHVS and FQNEAQ. The CDR3 nucleotides read TGTGCCAGCAACCCGACGACAGGGAGCAATTACGAGCAGTACTTC. Protein: CASNPTTGSNYEQYF.

V is TRBV7-6 and J is TRBJ1-2; D is uncertain. Trimming pared 5 bases from V and 0 bases from J, leaving 10 bases between. The germline V gene encodes CDR1 SGHVS and CDR2 FNYEAQ. CDR3 size: 14 residues. CDR3 bases: TGTGCCAGCAGCCCCTCTGCGGCTAACTATGGCTACACCTTC. Translating it yields CASSPSAANYGYTF.

The chain couples TRBV6-2 or TRBV6-3 to TRBJ1-1; D remains ambiguous. CDR3 length: 15 amino acids. The V end lost 2 bases, the J end lost 0 bases, and 10 bases lay between the germline ends. The germline CDR1 and CDR2 sequences are MNHEY and SVGEGT. In DNA form, the CDR3 reads TGTGCCAGCAGTTACCCTGACACGGTGAACACTGAAGCTTTCTTT. It is translated as CASSYPDTVNTEAFF.